This T cell receptor (beta chain) appears in the sequencing data of a study of shared clonotypes between healthy human individuals. Broader study findings: Few donors limited the genetic and exposure-history diversity represented. Blood alone was sampled, and tissue repertoires likely differ.

Details on this clone: Its antigen is still unknown.

This CDR3 has 15 amino acids. The germline CDR1 and CDR2 sequences are SGHRS and YFSETQ. V was pared by 3 bases and J by 7 bases, with 7 bases of the junction left unmatched. Clones were sequenced by immunoSEQ multiplex PCR, and TCRdb holds only the in-frame ones, with some missing. Of around 600,000 clones listed, 95% to 98% are singletons. This TCR came from a woman aged 30 to 39 in good health. The chain is built from TRBV5-1 and TRBJ1-2; 12 bases map to TRBD1. The specimen sequenced was naive CD4+ T cells sorted from blood. Subset denoted: CD45RA+ positively selected. Here the CDR3 reads CASSSPGQGARGYTF. CDR3 bases: TGCGCCAGCAGCTCACCGGGACAGGGGGCGCGTGGCTACACCTTC.